This T cell receptor (beta chain) comes out of a study of regulatory T cells in long-lasting Graves disease. Whole-study context: Graves' disease counted as persistent after over 5 years of antithyroid drugs with positive TSH receptor antibodies. Study observations and caveats: It is possible that accuracy was reduced by the small size of the sample.

In building TCR beta libraries, iRepertoire HTBI primers were used together with Arm-PCR of CDR3 regions. One entry per CDR3 protein, called by TCRdb with MiXCR from the multiplex PCR reads. Among about 310,000 distinct CDR3 sequences listed, around 20% were seen once. Notes on this clonotype: What it binds is unknown.

Trimming shortened V by 1 base and J by 7 bases, and 7 bases separated the two germline ends. The CDR3 has 13 amino acids. Germline V gives CDR1 LGHNA, CDR2 YSLEER. The time point denotes: persistent/refractory GD, antithyroid drugs over 5 years with positive TRAb. RNA isolated from PBMCs was used to make the TCR library. The clonotype was recovered from a female donor with Graves disease. The chain employs TRBV4-3 and TRBJ2-2; D possibly corresponds to TRBD2 (5 bases). The sample was peripheral blood mononuclear cells (PBMCs), taken when the disease was refractory, from a patient treated with antithyroid drugs. In nucleotides, the CDR3 is TGCGCCAGCAGCCAAGCCGGGGTCGGGGAGCTGTTTTTT. Translating gives CASSQAGVGELFF.